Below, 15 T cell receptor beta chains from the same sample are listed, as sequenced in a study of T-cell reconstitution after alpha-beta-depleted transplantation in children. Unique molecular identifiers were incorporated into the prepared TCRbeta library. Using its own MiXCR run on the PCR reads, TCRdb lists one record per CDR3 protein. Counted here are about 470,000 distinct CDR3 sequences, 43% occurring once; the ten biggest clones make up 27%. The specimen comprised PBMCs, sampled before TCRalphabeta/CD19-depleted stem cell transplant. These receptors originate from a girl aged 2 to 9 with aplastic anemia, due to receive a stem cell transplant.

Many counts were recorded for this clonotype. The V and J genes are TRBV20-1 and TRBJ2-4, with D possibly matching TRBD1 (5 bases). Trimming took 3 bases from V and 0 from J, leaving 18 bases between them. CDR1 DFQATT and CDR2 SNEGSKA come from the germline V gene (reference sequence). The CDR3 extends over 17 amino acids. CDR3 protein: CSASPRKGPLAKNIQYF. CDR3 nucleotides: TGCAGTGCTAGCCCCCGAAAGGGGCCCTTAGCCAAAAACATTCAGTACTTC.

CDR3 loop: CASRPAPDTEAFF. The CDR3 DNA reads as TGTGCCAGCAGGCCCGCTCCGGACACTGAAGCTTTCTTT. The chain recombines TRBV6-1 with TRBJ1-1; D unclear. V lost 6 bases and J lost 3, with 11 bases in between. Germline CDR1 is MNHNS and CDR2 is SASEGT. This CDR3 contains 13 residues.

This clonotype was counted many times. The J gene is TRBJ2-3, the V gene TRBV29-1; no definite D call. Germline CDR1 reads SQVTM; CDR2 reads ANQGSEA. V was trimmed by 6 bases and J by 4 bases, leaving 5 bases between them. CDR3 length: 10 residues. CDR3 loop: CSVGSDTQYF. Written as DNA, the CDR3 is TGCAGCGTAGGGTCAGATACGCAGTATTTT.

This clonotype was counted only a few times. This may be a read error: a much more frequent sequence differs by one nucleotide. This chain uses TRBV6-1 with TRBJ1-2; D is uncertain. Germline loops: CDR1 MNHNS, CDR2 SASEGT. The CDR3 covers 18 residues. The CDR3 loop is CASSESGPLTHGVYGDTF. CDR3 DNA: TGTGCCAGCAGTGAATCTGGACCCTTGACACACGGGGTCTATGGCGACACCTTC.

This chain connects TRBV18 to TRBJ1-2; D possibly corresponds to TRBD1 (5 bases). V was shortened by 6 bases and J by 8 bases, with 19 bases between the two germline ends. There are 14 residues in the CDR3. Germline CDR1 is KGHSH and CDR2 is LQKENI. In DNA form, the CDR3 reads TGTGCCAGCTCCCCCCTGGGCAGGGAAGGCGGCTACACCTTC. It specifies CASSPLGREGGYTF.

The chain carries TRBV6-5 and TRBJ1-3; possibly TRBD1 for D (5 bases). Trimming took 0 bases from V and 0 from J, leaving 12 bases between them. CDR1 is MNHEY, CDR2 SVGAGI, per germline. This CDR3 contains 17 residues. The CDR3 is CASSYSPAGASGNTIYF. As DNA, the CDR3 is TGTGCCAGCAGTTACTCCCCTGCCGGGGCCTCTGGAAACACCATATATTTT.

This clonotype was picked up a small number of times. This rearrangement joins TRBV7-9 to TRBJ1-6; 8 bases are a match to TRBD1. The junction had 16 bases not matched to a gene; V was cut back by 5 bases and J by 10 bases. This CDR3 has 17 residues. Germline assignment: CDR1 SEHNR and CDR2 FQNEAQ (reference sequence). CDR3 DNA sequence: TGTGCCAGCAGCGGACGGGACAGGAGCGGGCAGGGATCACCCCTCCACTTT. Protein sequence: CASSGRDRSGQGSPLHF.

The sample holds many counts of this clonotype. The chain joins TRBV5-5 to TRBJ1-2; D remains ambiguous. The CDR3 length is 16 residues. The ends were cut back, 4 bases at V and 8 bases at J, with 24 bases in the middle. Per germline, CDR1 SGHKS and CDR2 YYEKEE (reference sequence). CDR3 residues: CASSEVLRTASGGYTF. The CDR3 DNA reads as TGTGCCAGCAGCGAAGTACTGCGGACGGCCTCGGGAGGCTACACCTTC.

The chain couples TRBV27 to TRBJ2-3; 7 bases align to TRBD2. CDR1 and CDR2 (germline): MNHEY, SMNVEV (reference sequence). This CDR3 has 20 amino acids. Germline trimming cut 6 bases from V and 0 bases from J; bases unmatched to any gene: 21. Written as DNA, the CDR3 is TGTGCCAGCAGCCGGACGGGACCAAGAAGCGGGACTACTAGCACAGATACGCAGTATTTT. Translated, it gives CASSRTGPRSGTTSTDTQYF.

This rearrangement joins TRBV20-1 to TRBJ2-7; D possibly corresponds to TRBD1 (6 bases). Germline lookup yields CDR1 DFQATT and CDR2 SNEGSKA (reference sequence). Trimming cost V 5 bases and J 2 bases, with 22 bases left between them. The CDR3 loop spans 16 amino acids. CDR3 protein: CSAGVAQGSLPYEQYF. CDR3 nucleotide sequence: TGCAGTGCTGGAGTGGCACAGGGAAGTCTCCCCTACGAGCAGTACTTC.

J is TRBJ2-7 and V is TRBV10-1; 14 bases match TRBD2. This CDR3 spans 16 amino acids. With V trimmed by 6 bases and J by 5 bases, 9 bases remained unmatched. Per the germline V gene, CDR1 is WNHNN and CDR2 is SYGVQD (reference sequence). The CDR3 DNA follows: TGCGCCAGCAGCCCGGGACTAGCGGGAGTAGGGAACGAGCAGTACTTC. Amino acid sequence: CASSPGLAGVGNEQYF.

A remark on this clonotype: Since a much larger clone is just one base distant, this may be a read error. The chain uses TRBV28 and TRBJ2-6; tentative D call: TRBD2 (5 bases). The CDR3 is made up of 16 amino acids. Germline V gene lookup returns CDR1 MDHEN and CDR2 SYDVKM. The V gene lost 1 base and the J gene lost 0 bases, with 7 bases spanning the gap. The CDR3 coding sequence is TGTGCCAGCAGTTTATTAGGGAGCTCTGGGGCCAACGTCCTGACTTTC. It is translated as CASSLLGSSGANVLTF.

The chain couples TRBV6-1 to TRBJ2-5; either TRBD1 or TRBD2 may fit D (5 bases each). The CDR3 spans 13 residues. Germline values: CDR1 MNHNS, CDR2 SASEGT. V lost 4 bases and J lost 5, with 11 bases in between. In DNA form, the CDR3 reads TGTGCCAGCAGTGGGGGGTTGGGGGAGACCCAGTACTTC. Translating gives CASSGGLGETQYF.

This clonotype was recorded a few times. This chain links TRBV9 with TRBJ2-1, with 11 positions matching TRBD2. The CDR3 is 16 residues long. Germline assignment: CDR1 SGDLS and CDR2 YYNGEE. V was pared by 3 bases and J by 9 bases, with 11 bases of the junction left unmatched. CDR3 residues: CASSGGGLAAHAEQFF. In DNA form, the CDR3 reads TGTGCCAGCAGCGGGGGGGGACTAGCGGCCCACGCTGAGCAGTTCTTC.

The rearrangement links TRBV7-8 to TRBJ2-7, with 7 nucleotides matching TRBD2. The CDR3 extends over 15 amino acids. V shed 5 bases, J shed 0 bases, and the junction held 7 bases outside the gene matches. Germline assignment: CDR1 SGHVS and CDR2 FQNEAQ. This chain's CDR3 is CASSKEGLYSYEQYF. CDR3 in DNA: TGTGCCAGCAGCAAAGAGGGACTATACTCCTACGAGCAGTACTTC.